This TCR beta chain was identified during a study of T cells after somatic rescue of genetic block. Generated by immunoSEQ multiplex PCR, the TCRdb table keeps only in-frame clones and is missing some. The sample includes approximately 88,000 clones, about 87% seen only once; the top ten take roughly 1.5%. In germline, CDR1 is SGHVS, CDR2 FQNEAQ. The CDR3 contains 16 residues. Trimming took 6 bases from V and 5 from J; bases not matched to a gene: 11. The clonotype was recovered from a young woman. The chain employs TRBV7-8 and TRBJ2-3, with 10 positions matching TRBD2. The sequencing sample was made of peripheral blood mononuclear cells (PBMCs). CDR3 in DNA: TGTGCCAGCAGACGAACGCTAGCGGGAGAAGGAGATACGCAGTATTTT. Translation: CASRRTLAGEGDTQYF. The entire variable domain, with the rest obtained from reference TRBV7-8 and TRBJ2-3, is as follows: GAGVSQSPRYKVAKRGQDVALRCDPISGHVSLFWYQQALGQGPEFLTYFQNEAQLDKSGLPSDRFFAERPEGSVSTLKIQRTQQEDSAVYLCASRRTLAGEGDTQYFGPGTRLTVL.